Presented here are 10 T cell receptor beta chains from one specimen sequenced in a study of identical twins. MiXCR, applied by TCRdb to the 5' RACE reads, yields one record per CDR3 protein. The table shows 600,000 to 850,000 distinct CDR3 sequences, with around a sixth occurring only once. These sequences were also reported in another study, on T cells expressing NK-cell markers.

What was sequenced was PBMCs. Receptors were obtained from a woman between 18 and 29 years old in good health.

This clonotype was counted a single time. The CDR3 loop is CASSFNPNLPHSEQFF. The CDR3, as DNA: TGTGCCAGCAGCTTTAACCCCAATCTCCCCCATAGTGAGCAGTTCTTC. V is TRBV11-2 and J is TRBJ2-1; D unresolved. The V end was cut by 3 bases, the J end by 9 bases, with 21 bases between. The germline V gene has CDR1 SGHAT and CDR2 FQNNGV. This CDR3 contains 16 residues.

This clonotype occurred many times. This sequence joins TRBV7-2 and TRBJ2-1; D is possibly TRBD2 (6 bases). V was clipped by 0 bases and J by 7 bases, with 7 bases between them. Germline V lookup: CDR1 SGHTA, CDR2 FQGNSA. The CDR3 has 13 residues. The CDR3 DNA is TGTGCCAGCAGCTTAGCGCGGGGTAATGAGCAGTTCTTC. Its protein is CASSLARGNEQFF.

The table lists this clonotype with many counts. The chain recombines TRBV5-5 with TRBJ2-7, with D maybe TRBD2 (5 bases). Germline CDR1 reads SGHKS; CDR2 reads YYEKEE (reference sequence). CDR3 length: 12 residues. Between the trimmed V and J ends, which lost 2 bases and 4 bases, there was a span of 7 bases. DNA of the CDR3: TGTGCCAGCAGCTTAGCGGATTACGAGCAGTACTTC. This gives the protein CASSLADYEQYF.

This chain links TRBV10-3 with TRBJ1-6, with TRBD1 as a possible D gene (5 bases). The germline V and J ends were trimmed by 11 bases and 7 bases, with 18 bases remaining between them. CDR1 and CDR2 (germline): ENHRY, SYGVKD. This CDR3 has 14 residues. The DNA of the CDR3 is TGTGCCGTCGGAGAGGGACTTAGCAATTCACCCCTCCACTTT. This gives the protein CAVGEGLSNSPLHF.

Ten or more counts support this clonotype. This chain uses TRBV20-1 with TRBJ2-1; TRBD2 matches at 7 bases. CDR3 length: 14 residues. Germline V CDR1 and CDR2: DFQATT, SNEGSKA (reference sequence). Losses at the gene ends were 6 bases for V and 6 bases for J; bases not matched to a gene: 11. Here the CDR3 DNA reads TGCAGTGCCCTCCGGGGCGGGAGAGGCAATGAGCAGTTCTTC. Amino acids: CSALRGGRGNEQFF.

The chain has TRBV7-2 and TRBJ2-2; D is undetermined. Trimming pared 1 base from V and 7 bases from J, leaving 7 bases between. The germline CDR1 and CDR2 sequences are SGHTA and FQGNSA. This CDR3 is 13 amino acids long. The CDR3 DNA reads as TGTGCCAGCAGCTTAGATCAGAGCGGGGAGCTGTTTTTT. Translated: CASSLDQSGELFF.

This chain uses TRBV29-1 with TRBJ2-7; 7 nucleotides line up with TRBD1. Trimming cost V 3 bases and J 7 bases; bases outside gene matches: 9. Per the germline V gene, CDR1 is SQVTM and CDR2 is ANQGSEA. This CDR3 is built from 13 residues. The CDR3 coding sequence is TGCAGCGTTGAGGGGACAGAGTCTAGGGAGCAGTACTTC. Amino acid sequence: CSVEGTESREQYF.

Many counts were recorded for this clonotype. This chain uses TRBV12-3 or TRBV12-4 with TRBJ2-2; TRBD1 matches at 7 bases. The trim removed 6 bases at V and 7 bases at J, leaving 5 bases unmatched. This CDR3 contains 13 residues. This chain's CDR3 is CASSLQGRGELFF. In DNA, the CDR3 is TGTGCCAGCAGCCTACAGGGGCGCGGGGAGCTGTTTTTT.

This clonotype came up many times. The chain links TRBV12-3 or TRBV12-4 to TRBJ1-3; D is ambiguous. The CDR3 spans 14 residues. V lost 7 bases and J 0 bases, leaving 10 bases between the germline ends. The CDR3 protein is CASTRSNSGNTIYF. In DNA form, the CDR3 reads TGTGCCAGCACGCGTTCCAACTCTGGAAACACCATATATTTT.

The chain has TRBV7-9 and TRBJ2-1; D is possibly TRBD2 (6 bases). The CDR3 has 16 residues. Trimming removed 0 bases at V and 8 bases at J, with 17 bases between. Germline CDR1 and CDR2: SEHNR and FQNEAQ (reference sequence). The CDR3 is CASSLAGIAVDDEQFF. The DNA for the CDR3 is TGTGCCAGCAGCTTAGCGGGGATAGCGGTTGATGATGAGCAGTTCTTC.